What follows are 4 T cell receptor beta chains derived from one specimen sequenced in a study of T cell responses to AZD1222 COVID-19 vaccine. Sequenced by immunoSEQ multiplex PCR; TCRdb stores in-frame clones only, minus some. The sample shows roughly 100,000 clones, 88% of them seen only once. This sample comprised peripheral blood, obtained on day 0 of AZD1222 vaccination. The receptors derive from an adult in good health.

CDR3 sequence (DNA): TGTGCCACCGCGCGGGACAGGGAGTACGAGCAGTACTTC. Translated: CATARDREYEQYF. This rearrangement joins TRBV19 to TRBJ2-7, with 9 bases lining up with TRBD1. The CDR3 runs 13 residues. The ends lost 10 bases at V and 4 bases at J; junction bases unmatched: 8. CDR1 is LNHDA and CDR2 is SQIVND in the germline V gene (reference sequence).

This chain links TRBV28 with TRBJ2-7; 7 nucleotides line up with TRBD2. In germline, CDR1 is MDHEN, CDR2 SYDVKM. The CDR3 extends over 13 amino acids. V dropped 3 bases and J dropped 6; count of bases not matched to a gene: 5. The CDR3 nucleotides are TGTGCCAGCAGTTTCGGACTAGTACCCGAGCAGTACTTC. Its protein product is CASSFGLVPEQYF.

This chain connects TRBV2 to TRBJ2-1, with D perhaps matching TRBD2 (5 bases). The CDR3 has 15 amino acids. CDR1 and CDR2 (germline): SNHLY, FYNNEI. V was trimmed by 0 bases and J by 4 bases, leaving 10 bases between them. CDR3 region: CASSEALGNYNEQFF. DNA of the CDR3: TGTGCCAGCAGTGAAGCGCTCGGGAATTACAATGAGCAGTTCTTC.

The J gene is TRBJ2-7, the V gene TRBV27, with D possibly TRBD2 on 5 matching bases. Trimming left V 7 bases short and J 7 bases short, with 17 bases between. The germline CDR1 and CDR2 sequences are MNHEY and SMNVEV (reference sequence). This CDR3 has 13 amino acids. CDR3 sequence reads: CASTPSDSLEQYF. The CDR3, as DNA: TGTGCCAGCACCCCATCGGACTCCCTAGAGCAGTACTTC.